This passage covers 26 T cell receptor beta chains from one sample sequenced in a study of breast tumors, draining lymph nodes, adjacent tissues listed by TCRdb under 2016. The lymph node samples were taken from the axillary draining lymph nodes of breast cancer patients. Receptor amplification or capture employed multiplex PCR. TCRdb lists the instrument as Illumina HiSeq 2000. TCRdb reprocessing: public reads trimmed at Q25 with fastp, clones called with MiXCR, in-frame beta chains kept. Each entry is one CDR3 protein sequence, shown with its most common DNA and genes. The sample table shows 250,000 or so distinct CDR3 sequences, and 30% to 35% are seen once. The biggest ten clones account for roughly 1.1% of the sample. The sequenced sample was axillary lymph node tissue. The source of these receptors is a female donor with breast cancer. Some clones in this sample may be carry-over from other donors' samples.

This clonotype has a count of ten or more. The chain joins TRBV29-1 to TRBJ2-7; a possible D gene is TRBD1 (6 bases). The V end lost 7 bases, the J end lost 4 bases, and 23 bases lay between the germline ends. The CDR3 extends over 15 amino acids. CDR1 is SQVTM, CDR2 ANQGSEA, per germline. In DNA form, the CDR3 reads TGCAGCGCAGACGACAGGCCCCAAGGGAAATACGAGCAGTACTTC. Amino acid sequence: CSADDRPQGKYEQYF.

This chain joins TRBV24-1 and TRBJ1-2, with 8 bases fitting TRBD1. This CDR3 contains 15 residues. Germline loops: CDR1 KGHDR, CDR2 SFDVKD. The V segment lost 2 bases and the J segment 4 bases; nucleotides outside the gene matches: 5. CDR3 sequence reads: CATSDSDRGAYGYTF. CDR3 coding DNA: TGTGCCACCAGTGATTCTGACAGGGGAGCCTATGGCTACACCTTC.

This clonotype was counted at least ten times. The chain couples TRBV6-5 to TRBJ2-3; D not resolved. The V end was cut by 8 bases, the J end by 0 bases, with 6 bases between. The CDR3 sequence is 12 residues long. CDR1 and CDR2 (germline): MNHEY, SVGAGI. CDR3: CASARSTDTQYF. CDR3 nucleotide sequence: TGTGCCAGCGCGAGGAGCACAGATACGCAGTATTTT.

This clonotype was recorded many times. The chain employs TRBV29-1 and TRBJ2-5; D call uncertain. V gave up 4 bases and J gave up 0 bases, with 6 bases separating them. This CDR3 contains 12 residues. CDR1 is SQVTM, CDR2 ANQGSEA, per germline. CDR3 sequence reads: CSVGINQETQYF. CDR3 bases: TGCAGCGTTGGGATTAACCAAGAGACCCAGTACTTC.

This clonotype was seen repeatedly, ten times or more. This chain links TRBV13 with TRBJ2-7; maybe TRBD1 (6 bases). Germline V gives CDR1 PRHDT, CDR2 FYEKMQ (reference sequence). Trimming took 0 bases from V and 3 from J, leaving 15 bases between them. The CDR3 is 16 residues long. In nucleotides, the CDR3 is TGTGCCAGCAGCTTAGGCCTAAGGGGGTCCCACTACGAGCAGTACTTC. Amino acids: CASSLGLRGSHYEQYF.

This clonotype was observed at least ten times. This chain joins TRBV10-3 and TRBJ2-3; no definite D call. The germline V and J ends were trimmed by 5 bases and 6 bases, with 12 bases remaining between them. CDR1 and CDR2 from the germline V gene are ENHRY and SYGVKD. CDR3 length: 13 residues. CDR3 sequence reads: CAISLTAIDTQYF. The CDR3, as DNA: TGTGCCATCAGTTTGACGGCGATCGATACGCAGTATTTT.

On this clonotype itself: The germline gene is not matched at one end of the junction; a read error may be the cause. The chain employs TRBV10-2 and TRBJ1-6; a weak D match, TRBD1 (6 bases). The CDR3 is 15 amino acids. CDR1 is WSHSY and CDR2 is SAAADI in the germline V gene. CDR3 in amino acids: CASTGGGSYNSPLRF. In nucleotides, the CDR3 is TGCGCCAGCACCGGGGGGGGCTCCTATAATTCACCCCTCCGCTTT.

The V gene is TRBV7-8, the J gene TRBJ2-7; 16 bases are a match to TRBD2. Per the germline V gene, CDR1 is SGHVS and CDR2 is FQNEAQ. The CDR3 contains 15 residues. Losses at the gene ends were 5 bases for V and 7 bases for J; bases not matched to a gene: 5. CDR3 residues: CASSKGLAGGREQYF. DNA of the CDR3: TGTGCCAGCAGCAAGGGACTAGCGGGAGGGCGGGAGCAGTACTTC. The variable domain in full, with the rest retrieved from reference TRBV7-8 and TRBJ2-7, is GAGVSQSPRYKVAKRGQDVALRCDPISGHVSLFWYQQALGQGPEFLTYFQNEAQLDKSGLPSDRFFAERPEGSVSTLKIQRTQQEDSAVYLCASSKGLAGGREQYFGPGTRLTVT.

The J gene is TRBJ1-1, the V gene TRBV19, with D tentatively TRBD1 (6 bases). CDR1 and CDR2 from the germline V gene are LNHDA and SQIVND (reference sequence). The CDR3 spans 12 residues. V lost 3 bases and J 8 bases, leaving 10 bases between the germline ends. The CDR3 loop reads CASSIRGGEAFF. CDR3 DNA sequence: TGTGCCAGTAGTATTCGTGGGGGCGAAGCTTTCTTT.

This clonotype has at least ten counts. V gene TRBV15 combines with J gene TRBJ2-2, with D perhaps matching TRBD1 (6 bases). The CDR3 sequence is 17 residues long. Deletions cut 0 bases from V and 5 bases from J, with 16 bases between. Germline CDR1 and CDR2: LNHNV and YYDKDF (reference sequence). The CDR3 region is CATSRDYREPVTGELFF. The CDR3 nucleotides read TGTGCCACCAGCAGAGATTACAGGGAACCCGTAACCGGGGAGCTGTTTTTT.

In this sample, this clonotype turned up many times. V and J are TRBV5-5 and TRBJ1-5, with D possibly TRBD1 on 5 matching bases. Germline CDR1 and CDR2: SGHKS and YYEKEE (reference sequence). This CDR3 comprises 15 residues. Trimming left V 2 bases short and J 0 bases short, with 9 bases between. CDR3 sequence reads: CASSLVGGSNQPQHF. DNA for the CDR3: TGTGCCAGCAGCTTAGTGGGGGGTAGCAATCAGCCCCAGCATTTT.

At least ten counts were recorded for this clonotype. The rearrangement uses TRBV6-6 and TRBJ1-3, with a weak D call TRBD1 (5 bases). The germline V and J ends were trimmed by 6 bases and 3 bases, with 12 bases remaining between them. This CDR3 region has 14 residues. Germline CDR1 is MNHNY and CDR2 is SVGAGI (reference sequence). CDR3 sequence (DNA): TGTGCCAGCAGCCCCCGGAGGGGTGGAAACACCATATATTTT. It codes for CASSPRRGGNTIYF.

This clonotype was recorded many times. The V gene is TRBV27, the J gene TRBJ2-5; 8 bases map to TRBD1. This CDR3 has 17 amino acids. The V gene's germline CDR1 is MNHEY and CDR2 SMNVEV (reference sequence). J lost 1 base, V lost 6 bases, and 13 bases had no gene match. CDR3 sequence reads: CASSRKPGQVVQETQYF. In DNA, the CDR3 is TGTGCCAGCAGCCGTAAGCCGGGACAGGTCGTCCAAGAGACCCAGTACTTC.

Concerning this clonotype: Likely a read error: the CDR3 ends without its conserved phenylalanine or tryptophan. The chain recombines TRBV7-9 with TRBJ1-1, with TRBD1 matching over 7 bases. Per germline, CDR1 SEHNR and CDR2 FQNEAQ (reference sequence). V lost 6 bases to trimming and J lost 7 bases; unmatched junction nucleotides: 8. The length of the CDR3 is 13 residues. The CDR3 protein is CASRGYRGDEAFL. For the CDR3, the DNA is TGTGCCAGCAGGGGATACAGGGGTGATGAAGCTTTCCTT.

Many counts were recorded for this clonotype. The rearrangement joins TRBV29-1 to TRBJ2-1; D uncertain. Trimming pared 0 bases from V and 8 bases from J, leaving 8 bases between. CDR1 is SQVTM and CDR2 is ANQGSEA in the germline V gene. The CDR3 spans 12 residues. CDR3 amino acids: CSVEDAGYEQFF. CDR3 nucleotide sequence: TGCAGCGTTGAAGATGCCGGTTATGAGCAGTTCTTC.

This clonotype was picked up a small number of times. The gene calls are TRBV6-1 and TRBJ2-6; D is ambiguous. Germline CDR1 reads MNHNS; CDR2 reads SASEGT. The CDR3 has 16 residues. V was shortened by 4 bases and J by 0 bases, with 10 bases between the two germline ends. Here the CDR3 DNA reads TGTGCCAGCAGTGTCTATACAGCCTCTGGGGCCAACGTCCTGACTTTC. This encodes CASSVYTASGANVLTF.

This clonotype occurred many times. This chain connects TRBV7-9 to TRBJ1-2; a possible D gene is TRBD1 (5 bases). V lost 5 bases to trimming and J lost 3 bases, with 13 bases between them. Germline V gene data show CDR1 as SEHNR and CDR2 as FQNEAQ (reference sequence). The CDR3 totals 14 residues. In DNA form, the CDR3 reads TGTGCCAGCAGCCCGATAACAGGTGACTATGGCTACACCTTC. Encoded protein: CASSPITGDYGYTF.

In regard to this clonotype: This is likely a read error, given that the CDR3 carries no conserved phenylalanine or tryptophan at its end. V and J are TRBV29-1 and TRBJ1-1; D gene ambiguous. The germline V and J ends were trimmed by 4 bases and 10 bases, with 13 bases remaining between them. CDR1 is SQVTM and CDR2 is ANQGSEA in the germline V gene. The CDR3 is 11 amino acids. In nucleotides, the CDR3 is TGCAGCGTTGGGGTCTCGTCCGCAGCTTTCTAT. The encoded protein is CSVGVSSAAFY.

A remark on this clonotype: A much larger clone differs by one base, so this may be a read error. As the CDR3 is not closed by the conserved phenylalanine or tryptophan, this likely results from a read error. J is TRBJ2-7 and V is TRBV19; D may correspond to TRBD1 or TRBD2 (5 bases each). This CDR3 has 16 residues. The germline V gene encodes CDR1 LNHDA and CDR2 SQIVND (reference sequence). Trimming left V 6 bases short and J 0 bases short, with 18 bases between. The CDR3 DNA follows: TGTGCCAGTAGCCGAAACCGGGACGCTCCCTCCTACGAGCAGTACTCC. Amino acids: CASSRNRDAPSYEQYS.

This clonotype was found many times. The V and J genes are TRBV5-1 and TRBJ2-3; D call uncertain. Trimming took 6 bases from V and 2 from J, leaving 10 bases between them. From germline, CDR1 is SGHRS and CDR2 YFSETQ. This CDR3 comprises 13 residues. The CDR3 protein is CASNGRLTDTQYF. The CDR3 bases are TGCGCCAGCAATGGTAGACTCACAGATACGCAGTATTTT.

Concerning this clonotype: Given a much more abundant clone one base away, this may be a read error. The chain is built from TRBV5-1 and TRBJ2-7; a possible D gene is TRBD1 (6 bases). The CDR3 runs 13 residues. Germline values: CDR1 SGHRS, CDR2 YFSETQ. The CDR3 region is CANSFLGQNEQYF. The DNA of the CDR3 is TGCGCCAACAGCTTTTTAGGACAGAACGAGCAGTACTTC. The full variable domain, in which reference TRBV5-1 and TRBJ2-7 provide the parts outside the CDR3, is KAGVTQTPRYLIKTRGQQVTLSCSPISGHRSVSWYQQTPGQGLQFLFEYFSETQRNKGNFPGRFSGRQFSNSRSEMNVSTLELGDSALYLCANSFLGQNEQYFGPGTRLTVT.

Ten or more counts support this clonotype. The V gene is TRBV7-9, the J gene TRBJ2-2; TRBD1 agrees at 7 bases. V shed 5 bases, J shed 7 bases, and the junction held 10 bases outside the gene matches. Germline V gives CDR1 SEHNR, CDR2 FQNEAQ (reference sequence). There are 15 residues in the CDR3. The CDR3 loop is CASSRETGRSGELFF. In DNA form, the CDR3 reads TGTGCCAGCAGCCGAGAGACAGGGCGGAGCGGGGAGCTGTTTTTT.

The table lists this clonotype with many counts. The chain joins TRBV9 to TRBJ2-7; no reliable D call. The germline CDR1 and CDR2 sequences are SGDLS and YYNGEE. Trimming cost V 2 bases and J 1 base, with 10 bases left between them. The CDR3 consists of 14 residues. The CDR3 loop is CASSVGRSSYEQYF. The CDR3 nucleotides are TGTGCCAGCAGCGTGGGCAGGAGTTCCTACGAGCAGTACTTC.

This clonotype was seen many times. The chain uses TRBV2 and TRBJ2-5; TRBD1 matches 10 bases. This CDR3 is 15 amino acids long. Looked up from germline, CDR1 is SNHLY and CDR2 is FYNNEI. Trimming at V came to 3 bases and at J to 4 bases, leaving 5 bases not matched to a gene. The CDR3 reads CASSEGTGVRETQYF. The CDR3 DNA is TGTGCCAGCAGTGAGGGGACAGGGGTAAGAGAGACCCAGTACTTC.

The rearrangement joins TRBV11-3 to TRBJ2-1; perhaps TRBD1 as D (6 bases). Germline values: CDR1 SGHNT, CDR2 YENEEA. The CDR3 totals 15 residues. The V end was cut by 5 bases, the J end by 4 bases, with 15 bases between. CDR3 sequence: CASSQEDTGYNEQFF. CDR3 coding DNA: TGTGCCAGCAGCCAAGAAGATACAGGGTACAATGAGCAGTTCTTC.

Regarding this clonotype: At one boundary the junction diverges from the germline segment, which might be a read error. The rearrangement joins TRBV7-3 to TRBJ2-2, with D tentatively TRBD1 (5 bases). Germline V lookup: CDR1 SGHTA, CDR2 FQGTGA. The CDR3 totals 15 residues. The CDR3 sequence is CASSLAAGNIGELFF. The CDR3 coding sequence is TGCGCCAGCAGCTTAGCAGCAGGGAACATCGGGGAGCTGTTTTTT.